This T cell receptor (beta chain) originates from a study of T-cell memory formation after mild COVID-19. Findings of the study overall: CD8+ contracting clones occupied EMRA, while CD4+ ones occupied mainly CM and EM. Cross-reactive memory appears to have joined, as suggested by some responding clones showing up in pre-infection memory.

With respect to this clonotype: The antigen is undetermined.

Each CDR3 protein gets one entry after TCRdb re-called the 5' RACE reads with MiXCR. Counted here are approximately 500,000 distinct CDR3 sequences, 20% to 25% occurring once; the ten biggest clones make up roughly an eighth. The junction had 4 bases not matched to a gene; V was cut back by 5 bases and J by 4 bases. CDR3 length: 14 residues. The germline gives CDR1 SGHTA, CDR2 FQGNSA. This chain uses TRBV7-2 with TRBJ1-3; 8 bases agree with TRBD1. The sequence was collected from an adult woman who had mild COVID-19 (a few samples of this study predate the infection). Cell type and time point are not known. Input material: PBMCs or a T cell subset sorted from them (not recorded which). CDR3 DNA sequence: TGTGCCAGCAGCCGCGGACAGGGAGGAAACACCATATATTTT. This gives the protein CASSRGQGGNTIYF.